This passage covers 21 T cell receptor beta chains from one sample sequenced in a study of blood T cell repertoires in COVID-19. TCRdb keeps only in-frame clones here, not all; method: immunoSEQ multiplex PCR. This sample has roughly 350,000 clones, with roughly 90% found just once. Specimen: PBMCs or T cells enriched from blood (not recorded which). The source of these receptors is a woman aged 25 to 39 who had recovered from COVID-19.

This chain links TRBV30 with TRBJ1-6; no definite D call. Per the germline V gene, CDR1 is GTSNPN and CDR2 is SVGIG (reference sequence). The CDR3 length is 14 residues. V was shortened by 6 bases and J by 0 bases, with 9 bases between the two germline ends. Here the CDR3 reads CACPRSSYNSPLHF. CDR3 DNA: TGTGCCTGTCCACGGAGCTCCTATAATTCACCCCTCCACTTT.

In this sample, this clone turned up a few times. The rearrangement joins TRBV7-2 to TRBJ1-1, with D maybe TRBD1 (6 bases). This CDR3 contains 14 residues. The V gene lost 8 bases and the J gene lost 1 base, with 14 bases spanning the gap. CDR1 is SGHTA and CDR2 is FQGNSA in the germline V gene. The CDR3 protein is CASLPGAGNTEAFF. The CDR3 bases are TGTGCCAGCCTCCCAGGGGCGGGGAACACTGAAGCTTTCTTT.

The CDR3 reads CASSHGGGGEYQETQYF. The CDR3, as DNA: TGTGCCAGCAGCCACGGAGGGGGGGGCGAGTACCAAGAGACCCAGTACTTC. V and J are TRBV4-2 and TRBJ2-5, with a weak D call TRBD2 (7 bases). Germline-derived CDR1 and CDR2 are LGHNA and YNFKEQ. Trimming removed 3 bases from V and 0 bases from J, with 17 bases in between. This CDR3 spans 17 amino acids.

V gene TRBV5-4 combines with J gene TRBJ1-1; D call uncertain. This CDR3 comprises 12 residues. Between the trimmed V and J ends, which lost 0 bases and 11 bases, there was a span of 11 bases. Germline lookup yields CDR1 SGHNT and CDR2 YYREEE (reference sequence). CDR3 residues: CASSLERSRAFF. In DNA form, the CDR3 reads TGTGCCAGCAGCTTGGAAAGAAGCCGGGCTTTCTTT.

This clone was recorded a few times. The V call is TRBV7-3, the J call TRBJ1-2; TRBD1 matches 7 bases. This CDR3 region has 14 residues. Germline loops: CDR1 SGHTA, CDR2 FQGTGA. J lost 8 bases, V lost 5 bases, and 11 bases had no gene match. CDR3 bases: TGTGCCAGCAGCCCCCTTGAGACAGGGAAAGGCTACACCTTC. Protein product: CASSPLETGKGYTF.

The chain is built from TRBV7-6 and TRBJ2-2; 8 bases map to TRBD2. The CDR3 runs 16 residues. The trim removed 2 bases at V and 4 bases at J, leaving 6 bases unmatched. Per germline, CDR1 SGHVS and CDR2 FNYEAQ. CDR3 sequence reads: CASSLTAGDGTGELFF. For the CDR3, the DNA is TGTGCCAGCAGCTTAACAGCGGGAGACGGCACCGGGGAGCTGTTTTTT.

This chain uses TRBV5-6 with TRBJ2-7, with TRBD1 identical over 7 bases. V gave up 0 bases and J gave up 2 bases; unmatched junction bases: 8. The CDR3 totals 16 residues. Per the germline V gene, CDR1 is SGHDT and CDR2 is YYEEEE. This CDR3 reads CASSLEPTGLAYEQYF. For the CDR3, the DNA is TGTGCCAGCAGCTTGGAGCCGACAGGGTTGGCCTACGAGCAGTACTTC.

The chain uses TRBV5-1 and TRBJ1-2, with 7 bases matching TRBD1. CDR1 and CDR2 from the germline V gene are SGHRS and YFSETQ. V dropped 0 bases and J dropped 7; count of bases not matched to a gene: 0. The CDR3 consists of 12 residues. The CDR3 nucleotides are TGCGCCAGCAGCTTGGAGGGGGCTGGCTACACCTTC. Translation gives CASSLEGAGYTF. The variable domain in full, with the rest retrieved from reference TRBV5-1 and TRBJ1-2, is KAGVTQTPRYLIKTRGQQVTLSCSPISGHRSVSWYQQTPGQGLQFLFEYFSETQRNKGNFPGRFSGRQFSNSRSEMNVSTLELGDSALYLCASSLEGAGYTFGSGTRLTVV.

The chain recombines TRBV11-3 with TRBJ1-3, with TRBD1 matching over 8 bases. The germline CDR1 and CDR2 sequences are SGHNT and YENEEA. J gave up 0 bases and V 5 bases, and 6 bases lay outside the gene matches. The CDR3 length is 16 residues. The CDR3 is CASSPSGGFSGNTIYF. The CDR3 nucleotides read TGTGCCAGCAGCCCGTCAGGGGGCTTCTCTGGAAACACCATATATTTT.

V gene TRBV7-2 combines with J gene TRBJ1-5; D remains unclear. CDR3 size: 15 residues. The germline gives CDR1 SGHTA, CDR2 FQGNSA. V was trimmed by 3 bases and J by 0 bases, leaving 9 bases between them. The CDR3 is CASSLVGSSNQPQHF. CDR3 in DNA: TGTGCCAGCAGCTTGGTGGGGAGTAGCAATCAGCCCCAGCATTTT.

This chain uses TRBV6-5 with TRBJ1-2; TRBD1 agrees at 10 bases. The junction had 10 bases not matched to a gene; V was cut back by 4 bases and J by 8 bases. Looked up from germline, CDR1 is MNHEY and CDR2 is SVGAGI. The CDR3 loop spans 15 amino acids. This chain's CDR3 is CASSSPGTGAWGYTF. For the CDR3, the DNA is TGTGCCAGCAGTTCACCCGGGACAGGGGCTTGGGGCTACACCTTC.

The J gene is TRBJ1-4, the V gene TRBV7-9, with 9 nucleotides matching TRBD1. J was trimmed by 8 bases and V by 5 bases; bases with no gene match: 9. The CDR3 covers 15 residues. Germline CDR1 SEHNR, CDR2 FQNEAQ (reference sequence). The CDR3 sequence is CASSTGQGLGEKLFF. The CDR3 DNA is TGTGCCAGCAGCACCGGACAGGGGCTTGGGGAAAAACTGTTTTTT.

The chain couples TRBV28 to TRBJ1-1; D is possibly TRBD1 (5 bases). Trimming pared 10 bases from V and 1 base from J, leaving 16 bases between. There are 14 residues in the CDR3. The germline V gene has CDR1 MDHEN and CDR2 SYDVKM. The CDR3 DNA reads TGTGCCATCCAACAGGAGCTACGGAACACTGAAGCTTTCTTT. It specifies CAIQQELRNTEAFF.

CDR3 residues: CASSQRGGGKLFF. The CDR3 DNA follows: TGTGCCAGCAGCCAAAGGGGAGGGGGAAAACTGTTTTTT. The chain carries TRBV3-1 (or the pseudogene TRBV3-2) and TRBJ1-4, with D possibly matching TRBD1 (6 bases). This CDR3 is built from 13 residues. CDR1 and CDR2 (germline): LGHDT, YNNKEL (reference sequence). Trimming stripped 2 bases from V and 10 bases from J, with 11 bases between.

The chain employs TRBV7-2 and TRBJ2-1, with D hard to call. The V gene's germline CDR1 is SGHTA and CDR2 FQGNSA. V was trimmed by 6 bases and J by 0 bases, leaving 12 bases between them. CDR3 length equals 15 residues. As DNA, the CDR3 is TGTGCCAGCAGTCAGTGGGCGAGCTCCTACAATGAGCAGTTCTTC. This translates into CASSQWASSYNEQFF. The full variable domain, completed using reference TRBV7-2 and TRBJ2-1, is GAGVSQSPSNKVTEKGKDVELRCDPISGHTALYWYRQSLGQGLEFLIYFQGNSAPDKSGLPSDRFSAERTGGSVSTLTIQRTQQEDSAVYLCASSQWASSYNEQFFGPGTRLTVL.

The rearrangement joins TRBV28 to TRBJ1-1, with 8 bases lining up with TRBD1. Germline V gene lookup returns CDR1 MDHEN and CDR2 SYDVKM. J lost 4 bases, V lost 8 bases, and 9 bases had no gene match. The CDR3 has 14 amino acids. CDR3 in amino acids: CASVTGQGGTEAFF. The CDR3 DNA reads as TGTGCCAGCGTCACCGGACAGGGTGGCACTGAAGCTTTCTTT. Full variable domain (remainder filled in from reference TRBV28 and TRBJ1-1): DVKVTQSSRYLVKRTGEKVFLECVQDMDHENMFWYRQDPGLGLRLIYFSYDVKMKEKGDIPEGYSVSREKKERFSLILESASTNQTSMYLCASVTGQGGTEAFFGQGTRLTVV.

This clone came up once. The genes are TRBV6-5 and TRBJ1-1, with 7 bases fitting TRBD1. Germline lookup yields CDR1 MNHEY and CDR2 SVGAGI. V was pared by 5 bases and J by 4 bases, with 4 bases of the junction left unmatched. There are 13 residues in the CDR3. The DNA for the CDR3 is TGTGCCAGCAGTCCATACAGGGGCACTGAAGCTTTCTTT. Translated: CASSPYRGTEAFF.

This chain's CDR3 is CASSSFRTGNFAGANVLTF. CDR3 in DNA: TGTGCCAGCAGTTCCTTTCGGACGGGGAATTTTGCTGGGGCCAACGTCCTGACTTTC. The gene calls are TRBV28 and TRBJ2-6; weak D call: TRBD2 (5 bases). The germline CDR1 and CDR2 sequences are MDHEN and SYDVKM. The ends were cut back, 4 bases at V and 2 bases at J, with 21 bases in the middle. CDR3 length equals 19 residues.

This clone was picked up one time. The chain couples TRBV6-4 to TRBJ1-3, with D possibly matching TRBD1 (5 bases). The CDR3 contains 14 residues. The germline gives CDR1 MRHNA, CDR2 SNTAGT. V shed 3 bases and J shed 6 bases, with 12 bases lying between them. CDR3 bases: TGTGCCAGCAGTGAGGACACCAGCGAAAACACCATATATTTT. Translation: CASSEDTSENTIYF.

The chain couples TRBV19 to TRBJ2-1, with 11 bases matching TRBD1. The germline V gene encodes CDR1 LNHDA and CDR2 SQIVND (reference sequence). Trimming cost V 5 bases and J 2 bases; bases outside gene matches: 8. CDR3 length: 17 residues. Here the CDR3 DNA reads TGTGCCAGTAGTCCCCCGGGACAGGGGGGACCCTACAATGAGCAGTTCTTC. As protein: CASSPPGQGGPYNEQFF. Supplemented by reference TRBV19 and TRBJ2-1, the full variable domain reads DGGITQSPKYLFRKEGQNVTLSCEQNLNHDAMYWYRQDPGQGLRLIYYSQIVNDFQKGDIAEGYSVSREKKESFPLTVTSAQKNPTAFYLCASSPPGQGGPYNEQFFGPGTRLTVL.

The rearrangement links TRBV19 to TRBJ1-6, with a weak D call TRBD1 (5 bases). The germline gives CDR1 LNHDA, CDR2 SQIVND (reference sequence). V was trimmed by 5 bases and J by 7 bases, leaving 18 bases between them. This CDR3 comprises 16 residues. This chain's CDR3 is CASSVTGLKRNSPLHF. As DNA, the CDR3 is TGTGCCAGTAGTGTCACAGGATTGAAGAGGAATTCACCCCTCCACTTT.